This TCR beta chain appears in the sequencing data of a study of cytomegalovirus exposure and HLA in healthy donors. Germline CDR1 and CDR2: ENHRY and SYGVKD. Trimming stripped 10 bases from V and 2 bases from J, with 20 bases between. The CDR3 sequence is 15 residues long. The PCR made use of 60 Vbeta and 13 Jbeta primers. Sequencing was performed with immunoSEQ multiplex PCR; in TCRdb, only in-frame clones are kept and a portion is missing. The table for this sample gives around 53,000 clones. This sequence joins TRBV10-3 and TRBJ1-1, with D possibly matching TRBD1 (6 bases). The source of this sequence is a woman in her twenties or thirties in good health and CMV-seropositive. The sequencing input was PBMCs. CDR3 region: CASKPTGLINTEAFF. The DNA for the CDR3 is TGTGCCAGTAAACCCACAGGGCTGATTAACACTGAAGCTTTCTTT.